Listed below are T cell receptor beta chains from one sample, sequenced in a study of T-cell memory formation after mild COVID-19. MiXCR was run by TCRdb on the 5' RACE reads, yielding one entry per CDR3 protein. The table shows about half a million distinct CDR3 sequences, with around a sixth occurring only once. Material for sequencing was PBMCs or a T cell subset sorted from them (not recorded which). These receptors came from an adult woman who had mild COVID-19 (a few samples of this study predate the infection). Cell type and time point are not known. Both conserved end residues are part of each CDR3. A D gene is named only where the DNA matches it firmly. Only part of the rows carry a size: once, few, many, or a class if the clone is expanded.

d_call j_call v_call clone_size cdr3_nt cdr3_aa
- TRBJ2-3 TRBV7-7 few TGTGCTACGGGGAGAGGCGATGCGCAGTATTTT CATGRGDAQYF
- TRBJ1-1 TRBV19 few TGTGCCAGCACCTACGCGGGGGCCACTGAAGCTTTCTTT CASTYAGATEAFF
TRBD1 TRBJ1-4 TRBV20-1 few TGCAGTGCTAAGACAGGGCGGGAAAAACTGTTTTTT CSAKTGREKLFF
TRBD2 TRBJ2-5 TRBV19 few TGTGCCAGTAGTATCACTAGCGGGGGATACCAAGAGACCCAGTACTTC CASSITSGGYQETQYF
- TRBJ2-1 TRBV27 - TGTGCCAGTACGATCCGGGATCCCAGTTTGGGGCAGTTCTTC CASTIRDPSLGQFF
- TRBJ2-1 TRBV6-2/TRBV6-3 once TGTGCCAGCAGTTACTTTCCCCCAAGGAGCTCCTACAATGAGCAGTTCTTC CASSYFPPRSSYNEQFF
- TRBJ2-2 TRBV6-1 - TGTGCCAGCAGTGAATGGGGCGGGCAGAACACCGGGGAGCTGTTTTTT CASSEWGGQNTGELFF
- TRBJ1-2 TRBV12-3/TRBV12-4 few TGTGCCAGCAGTTTCCGAGGGGGATATGGCTACACCTTC CASSFRGGYGYTF
- TRBJ1-2 TRBV5-4 - TGTGCCAGCGGGACCCCAGAAGGGGGGAGTAACTATGGCTACACCTTC CASGTPEGGSNYGYTF
- TRBJ1-1 TRBV6-6 many TGTGCCAGCAGTTTGTACACTGAAGCTTTCTTT CASSLYTEAFF
- TRBJ1-1 TRBV20-1 - TGCAGTGCTGTAGAGGGTATGCGGGGGTACACTGAAGCTTTCTTT CSAVEGMRGYTEAFF
- TRBJ1-5 TRBV7-8 few TGTGCCAGCAGCTTAGAGTCCTTGGACCTTCTAAGGAGCAATCAGCCCCAGCATTTT CASSLESLDLLRSNQPQHF
TRBD2 TRBJ2-1 TRBV4-3 - TGCGCCAGCAGCCGAGAGTCCCCAAAACTAGCGGCCTACAATGAGCAGTTCTTC CASSRESPKLAAYNEQFF
- TRBJ2-1 TRBV6-6 - TGTGCCAGCGGCTACCTTGTCCGCAATGAGCAGTTCTTC CASGYLVRNEQFF
- TRBJ2-7 TRBV27 many TGTGCCAGCAGTACCCACCCGGGTGTGTTCGGGACCTACGAGCAGTACTTC CASSTHPGVFGTYEQYF
TRBD1 TRBJ1-2 TRBV6-5 - TGTGCCAGCAGACCCCCGGGACAGGTGGATGGCTACACCTTC CASRPPGQVDGYTF
- TRBJ1-4 TRBV7-9 few TGTGCCAGCAGCTTAGATGGGTCTTCTAATGAAAAACTGTTTTTT CASSLDGSSNEKLFF
- TRBJ1-4 TRBV27 - TGTGCCAGCAGGGGACAACTTAATGAAAAACTGTTTTTT CASRGQLNEKLFF
- TRBJ2-5 TRBV7-9 few TGTGCCAGCAGCTTATCCAGAGCGGAGACCCAGTACTTC CASSLSRAETQYF
TRBD1 TRBJ2-2 TRBV9 few TGTGCCAGCAGCGATCTCAGGGGGCACCCCCGAGCTTTAGAGACCGGGGAGCTGTTTTTT CASSDLRGHPRALETGELFF
- TRBJ1-1 TRBV11-1 few TGTGCCAGCAGCTTAAGGGGGGCGTCTGAAGCTTTCTTT CASSLRGASEAFF
TRBD1 TRBJ1-2 TRBV27 - TGTGCCAGCAGCTACACAGGGGGCCGTGGCTACACCTTC CASSYTGGRGYTF
TRBD1 TRBJ2-7 TRBV18 - TGTGCCAGCTCCAGGACAGGGCGACTCTACGAGCAGTACTTC CASSRTGRLYEQYF
TRBD1 TRBJ1-2 TRBV13 few TGTGCCAGCAGCTTAAGGGACAGGGTGTACGGCTACACCTTC CASSLRDRVYGYTF
TRBD2 TRBJ2-7 TRBV7-8 few TGTGCCAGCAGCTCCACGACCAACAGGCGGACTAGCGGGGGGTTCGAGCAGTACTTC CASSSTTNRRTSGGFEQYF
TRBD2 TRBJ2-2 TRBV3-1 few TGTGCCAGCAGTCGCCCGGGAGGCACCGGGGAGCTGTTTTTT CASSRPGGTGELFF
- TRBJ2-7 TRBV7-9 few TGTGCCAGCAGCTTACCAGACATCTCCTACGAGCAGTACTTC CASSLPDISYEQYF
- TRBJ1-5 TRBV5-5 - TGTGCCAGCAGCTTGGAGTCCCAGGCGTGGGGGCCCCAGCATTTT CASSLESQAWGPQHF
- TRBJ2-7 TRBV19 - TGTGCCAGTAGATTCTCAGGGGAAATATTCTACGAGCAGTACTTC CASRFSGEIFYEQYF
TRBD1 TRBJ1-4 TRBV7-8 - TGTGCCAGCAGCTTGCGGCCCCGGGACAGGGTCTGGGAAAAACTGTTTTTT CASSLRPRDRVWEKLFF
- TRBJ1-4 TRBV3-1 once TGTGCCAGCAGCCAAGCCCTCGGCAGGGGAGGGGAAAAACTGTTTTTT CASSQALGRGGEKLFF
TRBD2 TRBJ2-1 TRBV28 few TGTGCCAGCAGCCCCGAGGCTAGCGGGGGGTCGGATGAGCAGTTCTTC CASSPEASGGSDEQFF
TRBD1 TRBJ2-7 TRBV12-3/TRBV12-4 - TGTGCCAGCAGTTTAGCGATGGGACAGGGCTACGAGCAGTACTTC CASSLAMGQGYEQYF
- TRBJ1-1 TRBV7-2 - TGTGCCAGCAGCCCAACAGAAGCTGAATCCGCTGAAGCTTTCTTT CASSPTEAESAEAFF
- TRBJ1-5 TRBV5-1 few TGCGCCAGCAGCTTGGCCAAGGGGGGGCAACAGCCCCAGCATTTT CASSLAKGGQQPQHF
- TRBJ2-3 TRBV29-1 - TGCAGCGTCGAGGGAACAGATACGCAGTATTTT CSVEGTDTQYF
- TRBJ2-2 TRBV27 once TGTGCCAGCAGTTTTACAGGGTCGGTGGCCGGGGAGCTGTTTTTT CASSFTGSVAGELFF
TRBD1 TRBJ2-1 TRBV12-3/TRBV12-4 few TGTGCCAGCAGGCCTACCGGGACAGGGGGGAATGAGCAGTTCTTC CASRPTGTGGNEQFF
TRBD2 TRBJ2-1 TRBV27 - TGTGCCAGCAGTTTGGGGGCGGGAGGACAAACCACGCAGTTCTTC CASSLGAGGQTTQFF
TRBD2 TRBJ2-1 TRBV4-3 few TGCGCCAGCAGCCAAATTAGCGGGACCTACAATGAGCAGTTCTTC CASSQISGTYNEQFF
TRBD1 TRBJ2-3 TRBV24-1 few TGTGCCACCAGTGATCGGGACAGGGGAGGGACAGATACGCAGTATTTT CATSDRDRGGTDTQYF
- TRBJ1-1 TRBV24-1 many TGTGCCACCAGTTCAGGAGGGCCTTACACTGAAGCTTTCTTT CATSSGGPYTEAFF
TRBD2 TRBJ2-3 TRBV5-1 - TGCGCCAGCAGCCGGGGACTAGCGGGAGAGGTAGATACGCAGTATTTT CASSRGLAGEVDTQYF
TRBD2 TRBJ2-2 TRBV6-5 - TGTGCCAGCGCGTCTAGCGGGGGAAACTGGATCGGCGGGGAGCTGTTTTTT CASASSGGNWIGGELFF
- TRBJ1-1 TRBV5-6 - TGTGCCAGCAGCCGGGGCGCCAGTCGAAGGAGCACTGAAGCTTTCTTT CASSRGASRRSTEAFF